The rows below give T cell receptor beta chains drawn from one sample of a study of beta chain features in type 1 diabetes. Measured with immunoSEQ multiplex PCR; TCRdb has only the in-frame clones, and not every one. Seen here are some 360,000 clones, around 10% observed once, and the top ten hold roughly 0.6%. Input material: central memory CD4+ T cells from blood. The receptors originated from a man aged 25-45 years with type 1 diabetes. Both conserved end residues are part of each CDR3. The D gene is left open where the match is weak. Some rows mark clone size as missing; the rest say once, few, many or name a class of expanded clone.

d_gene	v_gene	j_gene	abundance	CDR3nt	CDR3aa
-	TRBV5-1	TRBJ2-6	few	TGCGCCAGCAGCTCTGACAAAAACTCTGGGGCCAACGTCCTGACTTTC	CASSSDKNSGANVLTF
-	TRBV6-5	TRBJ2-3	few	TGTGCCAGCAGTTACCGACGGAGTAGCACAGATACGCAGTATTTT	CASSYRRSSTDTQYF
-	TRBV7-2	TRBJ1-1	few	TGTGCCAGCAGCTCAAACGGCAGGTTGGAGACTGAAGCTTTCTTT	CASSSNGRLETEAFF
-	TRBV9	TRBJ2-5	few	TGTGCCAGCAGCGCAGCCCCCAGGGCCCAAGAGACCCAGTACTTC	CASSAAPRAQETQYF
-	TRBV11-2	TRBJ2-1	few	TGTGCCAGCAGCTTAGTTCCAGGGTTCAATGAGCAGTTCTTC	CASSLVPGFNEQFF
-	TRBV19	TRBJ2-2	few	TGTGCCAGTAGTATACTAGGGGAAAACACCGGGGAGCTGTTTTTT	CASSILGENTGELFF
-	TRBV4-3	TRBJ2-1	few	TGCGCCAGCAGCCGAGACGGGATGACCAATGAGCAGTTCTTC	CASSRDGMTNEQFF
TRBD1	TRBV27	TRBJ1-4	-	TGTGCCAGCGGAATTGGGACAGGGGCAACTAATGAAAAACTGTTTTTT	CASGIGTGATNEKLFF
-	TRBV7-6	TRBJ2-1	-	TGTGCCAGCAGTAGTGGACCGGGAGTCTCCTACAATGAGCAGTTCTTC	CASSSGPGVSYNEQFF
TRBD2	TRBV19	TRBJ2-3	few	TGTGCCAGTACCCGGCTCGGCGGGAGCGCTAGCACAGATACGCAGTATTTT	CASTRLGGSASTDTQYF
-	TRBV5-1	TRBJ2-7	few	TGCGCCAGCAGCTTGGGGAGAGGGGCTGGGATCGACGAGCAGTACTTC	CASSLGRGAGIDEQYF
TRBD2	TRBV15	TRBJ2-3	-	TGTGCCACCAGCAGAGATACTTTTCCTAGCGGGAGTACCCATACGCAGTATTTT	CATSRDTFPSGSTHTQYF
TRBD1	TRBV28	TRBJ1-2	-	TGTGCCAGCAGCATAGGAGGGGGCCTTAACTATGGCTACACCTTC	CASSIGGGLNYGYTF
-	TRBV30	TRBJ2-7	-	TGTGCCTGGAGACGACAAGCCTACGAGCAGTACTTC	CAWRRQAYEQYF
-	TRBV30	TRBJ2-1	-	TGTGCCTGGGATTACGGGGGGCTCAATGAGCAGTTCTTC	CAWDYGGLNEQFF
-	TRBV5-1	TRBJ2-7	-	TGCGCCAGCAGCTTGGCAACAGGAATCGCCTACGAGCAGTACTTC	CASSLATGIAYEQYF
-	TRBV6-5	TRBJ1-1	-	TGTGCCAGCAGAACAATCGGCACTGAAGCTTTCTTT	CASRTIGTEAFF
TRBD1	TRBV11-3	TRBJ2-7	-	TGTGCCAGCAGAGGACAGGGCGGGGAGCAGTACTTC	CASRGQGGEQYF
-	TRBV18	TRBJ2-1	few	TGTGCCAGCTCACGACAGACAGATGAGCAGTTCTTC	CASSRQTDEQFF
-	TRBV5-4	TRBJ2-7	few	TGTGCCAGCAGCTCCGCCGGGTCCCAAAACTACGAGCAGTACTTC	CASSSAGSQNYEQYF
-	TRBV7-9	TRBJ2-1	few	TGTGCCAGCAGCCCGCTATCCAAAGGGGGGGAGCAGTTCTTC	CASSPLSKGGEQFF
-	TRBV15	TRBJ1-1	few	TGTGCCACCAGCAGAGATCAGCACACTGAAGCTTTCTTT	CATSRDQHTEAFF
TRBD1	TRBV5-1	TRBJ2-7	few	TGCGCCAGCAGCCCCCCGGGACAGGGAGCACGAGAGCAGTACTTC	CASSPPGQGAREQYF
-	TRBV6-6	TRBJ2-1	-	TGTGCCAGCAGTAACAGGGTTTCTAGGGTCAATGAGCAGTTCTTC	CASSNRVSRVNEQFF
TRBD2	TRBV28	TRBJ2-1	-	TGTGCCAGCAGTGGTACTAGCGGGAGCAATGAGCAGTTCTTC	CASSGTSGSNEQFF
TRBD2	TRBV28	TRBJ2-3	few	TGTGCCAGCAGTCCCTCGGGAGGGCCCACAGATACGCAGTATTTT	CASSPSGGPTDTQYF
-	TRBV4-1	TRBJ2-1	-	TGCGCCAGCAGCCAAGGTCCGAGCTCCTACAATGAGCAGTTCTTC	CASSQGPSSYNEQFF
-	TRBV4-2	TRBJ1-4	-	TGTGCCAGCAGCTTCCCGGGACACCTTAATGAAAAACTGTTTTTT	CASSFPGHLNEKLFF
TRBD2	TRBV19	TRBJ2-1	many	TGTGCCAGTAGTATAGGTTTTAGCGGGAGCTCCTACAATGAGCAGTTCTTC	CASSIGFSGSSYNEQFF
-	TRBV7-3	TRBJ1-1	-	TGTGCCAGCAGCCAAGGGACCCTGCGGGGTGAAGCTTTCTTT	CASSQGTLRGEAFF
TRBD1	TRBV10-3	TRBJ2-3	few	TGTGCCATCAGTGAAGTCCTCGGGACAGGGGCGAGCACAGATACGCAGTATTTT	CAISEVLGTGASTDTQYF
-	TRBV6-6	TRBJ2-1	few	TGTGCCAGCAGGGGGATGGCGGGTAGGGACAATGAGCAGTTCTTC	CASRGMAGRDNEQFF
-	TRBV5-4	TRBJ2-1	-	TGTGCCAGCAGCTTGGAAGGGGGATCCTACAATGAGCAGTTCTTC	CASSLEGGSYNEQFF
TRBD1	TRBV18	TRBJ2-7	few	TGTGCCAGCTCACCACCGGGAAGGACAGGGGGCTTCGAGCAGTACTTC	CASSPPGRTGGFEQYF
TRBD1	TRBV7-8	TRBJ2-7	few	TGTGCCAGCGTCCGGGACAGGGTCTCCTACGAGCAGTACTTC	CASVRDRVSYEQYF
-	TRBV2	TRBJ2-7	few	TGTGCCAGCAGTCGGGTCGGGGAGTCGGGAGAGCAGTACTTC	CASSRVGESGEQYF
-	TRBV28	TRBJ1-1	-	TGTGCCAGCATCACGTCGGGCCTGAACACTGAAGCTTTCTTT	CASITSGLNTEAFF
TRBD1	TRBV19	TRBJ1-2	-	TGTGCCAGTCTTGACAGGGTAACGGACTACACCTTC	CASLDRVTDYTF
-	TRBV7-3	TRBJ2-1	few	TGTGCCAGCAGCCGCCAGAGCTCCTACAATGAGCAGTTCTTC	CASSRQSSYNEQFF
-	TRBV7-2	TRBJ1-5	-	TGTGCCAGCAGCTTAGGGTTACGGGGCAATCAGCCCCAGCATTTT	CASSLGLRGNQPQHF
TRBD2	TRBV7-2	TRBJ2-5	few	TGTGCCAGCAGCTTGACTAGCGGGACGGGCGGGGAGACCCAGTACTTC	CASSLTSGTGGETQYF
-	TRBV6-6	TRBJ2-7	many	TGTGCCAGCAGTTACCGACGGGCCGAGCAGTACTTC	CASSYRRAEQYF
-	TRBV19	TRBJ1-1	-	TGTGCCAGTAGTTTCCCCTCGAGGGCCTCGAACACTGAAGCTTTCTTT	CASSFPSRASNTEAFF
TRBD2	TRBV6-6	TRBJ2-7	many	TGTGCCAGCAGACCGGGACTAGCGGGGAACGAGCAGTACTTC	CASRPGLAGNEQYF
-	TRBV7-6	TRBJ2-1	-	TGTGCCAGCAGCCCCCAGGATGAGCAGTTCTTC	CASSPQDEQFF
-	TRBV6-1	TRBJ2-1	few	TGTGCCGCGATGCCCCAATGGCGCGACAATGAGCAGTTCTTC	CAAMPQWRDNEQFF
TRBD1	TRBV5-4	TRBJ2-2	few	TGTGCCAGCAGCCAATATCTGGGACAGACTTTCACCGGGGAGCTGTTTTTT	CASSQYLGQTFTGELFF
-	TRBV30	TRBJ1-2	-	TGTGCCTGGAAGGTAGCCTACGGGGCGTACTTGGTGGATGGCTACACCTTC	CAWKVAYGAYLVDGYTF
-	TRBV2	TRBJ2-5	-	TGTGCCAGCAGGGGCTGGGGGGAGACCCAGTACTTC	CASRGWGETQYF
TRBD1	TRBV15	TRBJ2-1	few	TGTGCCACCAGCCCACTACAGGGGAATGGCGATGAGCAGTTCTTC	CATSPLQGNGDEQFF
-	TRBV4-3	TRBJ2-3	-	TGCGCCAGCAGCGTCGGGGGCTCGCGCACAGATACGCAGTATTTT	CASSVGGSRTDTQYF
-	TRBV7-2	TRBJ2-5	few	TGTGCCAGCAGCTTAGCCGCCGAGACCCAGTACTTC	CASSLAAETQYF
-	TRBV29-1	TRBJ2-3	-	TGCAGCGTTGATAGGGGCGGCGCAGATACGCAGTATTTT	CSVDRGGADTQYF
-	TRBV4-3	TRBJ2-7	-	TGCGCCAGCAGCCAAGAGCGTCACGACTACGAGCAGTACTTC	CASSQERHDYEQYF
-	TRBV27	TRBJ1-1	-	TGTGCCAGCAGTTTATATCGAGGGAGCACTGAAGCTTTCTTT	CASSLYRGSTEAFF
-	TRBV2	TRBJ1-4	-	TGTGCCAGCAGCTTAAATGACGGCTCTAATGAAAAACTGTTTTTT	CASSLNDGSNEKLFF